This entry concerns a single T cell receptor (beta chain). This clone was observed a single time. Its antigen is currently not known. No much larger clone exists at a distance of one base, and base qualities are not known. Libraries were built with the immunoSEQ multiplex PCR assay. Rearranged TCR beta chain sequences were amplified using the hsTCRB Kit according to the manufacturer's protocol. Sequencing of TCRB libraries was carried out on an Illumina MiSeq. The authors' pipeline ran thus. The kit vendor's proprietary platform handled demultiplexing, trimming and gene mapping. TCRdb re-hosts the immuneACCESS table, in-frame sequences only. Its copies lack some clones; in the studies checked, an unresolved V gene accounts for under half of them, and the cause for the rest is not known. V and J calls and clone size are as listed in that table; D and trimming were resolved from the DNA. For this sample the table gives just under 80,000 clones, of which about 91% were detected only once. More than 0.5% of the sample lies in the top ten.

The sample's time point label is to be understood as: week 5, during vaccination. Each vaccine dose, consisting of 300 ug of a 20-mer mutant IDH1 peptide in Montanide, was administered subcutaneously with topical imiquimod. Newly diagnosed WHO grade 3 or 4 IDH1-mutant astrocytomas showing loss of nuclear ATRX were present in the donors. The samples were drawn from NOA16, a multicentre, single-arm, open-label phase I trial in Germany that tested a mutant IDH1 peptide vaccine in humans for the first time. Genomic DNA for TCRB sequencing was extracted from EDTA blood using the DNeasy Blood and Tissue Kit. The data were taken from a study of a mutant IDH1 vaccine in newly diagnosed glioma (dated by TCRdb to the early 2020s). At the level of the whole study: Patients received eight vaccinations in weeks 1, 3, 5, 7, 11, 15, 19 and 23, corresponding to visits V03 through V10. Vaccination started 4-6 weeks after radiotherapy alone, or was given together with temozolomide cycles in the groups whose treatment included chemotherapy. Of the 30 or so patients who were treated, 62.5% were male and around 40% were female, and the mean age was around 40 years. Prior to enrollment, patients had been given standard therapy consisting of radiotherapy alone, temozolomide alone, or radiochemotherapy with temozolomide, with the combination given to most patients. Peripheral blood samples were drawn at six visits, namely V03 (baseline), V05, V07, V10, V12 and V13. For exploratory analyses, longitudinal TCRB deep sequencing was carried out in about 26 treated patients wherever samples were available. On the study overall, not on this receptor specifically: The authors stated that sample limitations prevented analyses of patient blood samples from being reproduced. Across multiple MHC alleles, vaccine-induced immune responses were seen in around 93% of patients. Availability determined which PBMC samples were chosen for TCRB deep sequencing. No apparent relationship was observed between pseudoprogression and alterations in the top peripheral T cell clonotypes detected by TCRB sequencing.

The CDR3, cysteine through phenylalanine, is 16 amino acids long. The only DNA kept is the CDR3, 48 bases in frame from the first base. CDR1 and CDR2 are read off the germline V gene (reference sequence) as SGHKS and YYEKEE. Here V drops 4 bases and J drops 7 bases, and the junction holds 11 bases not matched to any gene. Recombination joined TRBV5-5 with TRBJ2-5; 12 nucleotides in the junction match TRBD2. This receptor was obtained from a woman aged 50 to 60 with glioma. Sequences were derived from PBMCs, sampled from a glioma patient whose treatment included an IDH1 peptide vaccine. The CDR3 reads CASSLTSGRAPGTQYF. In nucleotide form, the sequence is TGTGCCAGCAGCCTGACTAGCGGGAGAGCCCCCGGGACCCAGTACTTC.